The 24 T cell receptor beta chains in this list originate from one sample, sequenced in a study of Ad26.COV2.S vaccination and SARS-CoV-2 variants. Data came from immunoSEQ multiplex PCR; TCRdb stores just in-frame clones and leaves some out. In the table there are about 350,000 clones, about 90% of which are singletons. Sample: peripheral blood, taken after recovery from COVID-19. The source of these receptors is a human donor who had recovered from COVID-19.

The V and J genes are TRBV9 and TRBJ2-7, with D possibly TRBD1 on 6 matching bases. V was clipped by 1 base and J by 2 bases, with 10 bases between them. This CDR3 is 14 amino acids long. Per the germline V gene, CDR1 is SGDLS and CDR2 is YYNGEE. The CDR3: CASSVHGDTYEQYF. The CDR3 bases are TGTGCCAGCAGCGTACACGGGGACACCTACGAGCAGTACTTC.

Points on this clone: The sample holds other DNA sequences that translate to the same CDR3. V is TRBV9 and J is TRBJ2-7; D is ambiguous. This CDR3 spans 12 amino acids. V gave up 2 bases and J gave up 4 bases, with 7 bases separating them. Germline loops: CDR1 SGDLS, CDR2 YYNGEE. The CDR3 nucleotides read TGTGCCAGCAGCGTGGACGGGTACGAGCAGTACTTC. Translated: CASSVDGYEQYF.

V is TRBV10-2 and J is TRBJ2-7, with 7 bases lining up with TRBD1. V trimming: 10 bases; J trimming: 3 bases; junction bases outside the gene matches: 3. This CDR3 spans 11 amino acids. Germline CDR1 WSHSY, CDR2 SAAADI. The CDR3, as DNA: TGCGCCACCAGACAGGGCTACGAGCAGTACTTC. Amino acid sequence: CATRQGYEQYF.

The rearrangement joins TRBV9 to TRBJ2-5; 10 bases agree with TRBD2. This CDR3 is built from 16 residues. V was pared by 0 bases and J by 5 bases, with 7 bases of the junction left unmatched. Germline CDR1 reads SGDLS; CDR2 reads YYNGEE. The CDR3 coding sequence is TGTGCCAGCAGCGTAGGGATTAGCGGGGGGTGGGAGACCCAGTACTTC. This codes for CASSVGISGGWETQYF.

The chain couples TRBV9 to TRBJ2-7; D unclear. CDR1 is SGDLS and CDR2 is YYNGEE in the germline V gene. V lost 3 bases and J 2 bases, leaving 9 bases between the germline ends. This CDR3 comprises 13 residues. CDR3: CASSAGRTYEQYF. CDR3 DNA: TGTGCCAGCAGCGCGGGCCGCACCTACGAGCAGTACTTC.

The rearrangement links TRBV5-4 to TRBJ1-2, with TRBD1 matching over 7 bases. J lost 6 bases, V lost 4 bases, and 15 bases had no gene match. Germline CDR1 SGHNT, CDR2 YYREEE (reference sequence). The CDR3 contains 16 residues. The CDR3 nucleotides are TGTGCCAGCAGCAAGGGGACAGCCTCCAGTTTTGATGGCTACACCTTC. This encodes CASSKGTASSFDGYTF. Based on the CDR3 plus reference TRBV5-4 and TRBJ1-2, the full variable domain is ETGVTQSPTHLIKTRGQQVTLRCSSQSGHNTVSWYQQALGQGPQFIFQYYREEENGRGNFPPRFSGLQFPNYSSELNVNALELDDSALYLCASSKGTASSFDGYTFGSGTRLTVV.

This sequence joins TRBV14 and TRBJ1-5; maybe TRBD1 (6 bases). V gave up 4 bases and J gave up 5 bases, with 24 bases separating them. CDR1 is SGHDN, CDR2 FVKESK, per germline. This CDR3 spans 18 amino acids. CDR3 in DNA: TGTGCCAGCAGCCTCAAGGGGGGGGAGGCAGGGGAGGATCAGCCCCAGCATTTT. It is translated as CASSLKGGEAGEDQPQHF.

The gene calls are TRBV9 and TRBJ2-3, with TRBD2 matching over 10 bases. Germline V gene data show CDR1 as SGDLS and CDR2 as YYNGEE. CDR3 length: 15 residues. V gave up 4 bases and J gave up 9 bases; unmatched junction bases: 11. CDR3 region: CASSSPSGGALTQYF. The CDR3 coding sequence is TGTGCCAGCAGCTCTCCCAGCGGGGGGGCCCTAACGCAGTATTTT.

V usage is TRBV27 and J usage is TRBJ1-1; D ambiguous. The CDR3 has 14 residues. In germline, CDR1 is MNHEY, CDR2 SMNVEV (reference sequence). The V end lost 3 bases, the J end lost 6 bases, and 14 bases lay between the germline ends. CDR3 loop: CASSLDGPRPEAFF. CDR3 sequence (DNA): TGTGCCAGCAGTTTGGACGGACCAAGGCCTGAAGCTTTCTTT.

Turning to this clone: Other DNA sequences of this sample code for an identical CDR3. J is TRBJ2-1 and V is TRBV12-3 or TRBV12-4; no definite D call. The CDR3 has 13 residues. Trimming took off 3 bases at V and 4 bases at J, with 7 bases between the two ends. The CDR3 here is CASSLIGYNEQFF. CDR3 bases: TGTGCCAGCAGTTTGATCGGATACAATGAGCAGTTCTTC.

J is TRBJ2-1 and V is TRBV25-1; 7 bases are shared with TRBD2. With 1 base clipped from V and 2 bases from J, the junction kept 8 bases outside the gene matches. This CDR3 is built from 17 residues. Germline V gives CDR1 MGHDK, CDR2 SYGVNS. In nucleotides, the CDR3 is TGTGCCAGCAGTGAATCGGGGAGGGGTAGGGCCTACAATGAGCAGTTCTTC. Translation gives CASSESGRGRAYNEQFF.

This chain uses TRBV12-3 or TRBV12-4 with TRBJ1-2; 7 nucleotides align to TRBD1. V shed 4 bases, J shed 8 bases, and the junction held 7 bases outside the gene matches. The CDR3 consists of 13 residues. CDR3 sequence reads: CASSSTQGLGYTF. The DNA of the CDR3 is TGTGCCAGCAGTTCAACACAGGGGCTCGGCTACACCTTC.

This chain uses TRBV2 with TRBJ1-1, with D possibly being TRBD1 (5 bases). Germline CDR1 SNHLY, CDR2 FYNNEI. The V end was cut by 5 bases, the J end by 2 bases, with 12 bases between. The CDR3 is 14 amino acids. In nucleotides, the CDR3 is TGTGCCAGCAGTTACCGGGACGGAAACACTGAAGCTTTCTTT. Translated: CASSYRDGNTEAFF.

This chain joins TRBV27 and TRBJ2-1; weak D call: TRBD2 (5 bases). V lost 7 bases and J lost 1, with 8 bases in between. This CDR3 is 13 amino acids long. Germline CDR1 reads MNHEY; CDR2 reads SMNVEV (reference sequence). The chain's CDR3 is CASTGSSYNEQFF. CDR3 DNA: TGTGCCAGCACGGGGAGTTCCTACAATGAGCAGTTCTTC.

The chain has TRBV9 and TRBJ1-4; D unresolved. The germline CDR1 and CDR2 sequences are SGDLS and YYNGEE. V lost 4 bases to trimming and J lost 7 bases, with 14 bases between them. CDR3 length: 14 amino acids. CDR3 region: CASSPMVRGEKLFF. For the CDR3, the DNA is TGTGCCAGCAGCCCTATGGTACGGGGTGAAAAACTGTTTTTT.

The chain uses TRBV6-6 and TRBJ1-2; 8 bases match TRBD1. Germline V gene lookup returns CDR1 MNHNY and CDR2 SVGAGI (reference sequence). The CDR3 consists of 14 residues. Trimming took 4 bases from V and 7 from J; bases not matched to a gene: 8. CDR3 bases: TGTGCCAGCAGTTTACCTACAGGGGGAAGTGGCTACACCTTC. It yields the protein CASSLPTGGSGYTF.

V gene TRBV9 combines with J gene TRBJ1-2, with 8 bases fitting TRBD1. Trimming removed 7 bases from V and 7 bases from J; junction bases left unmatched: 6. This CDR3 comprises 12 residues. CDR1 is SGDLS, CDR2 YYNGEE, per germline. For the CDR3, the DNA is TGTGCCAGCGGAGAGACAGGGGCTGGCTACACCTTC. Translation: CASGETGAGYTF.

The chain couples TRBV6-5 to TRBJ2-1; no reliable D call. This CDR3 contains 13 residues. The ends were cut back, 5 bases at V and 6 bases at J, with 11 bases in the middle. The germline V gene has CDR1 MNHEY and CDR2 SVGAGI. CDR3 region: CASSHLEGNEQFF. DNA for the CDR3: TGTGCCAGCAGTCACCTAGAAGGCAATGAGCAGTTCTTC.

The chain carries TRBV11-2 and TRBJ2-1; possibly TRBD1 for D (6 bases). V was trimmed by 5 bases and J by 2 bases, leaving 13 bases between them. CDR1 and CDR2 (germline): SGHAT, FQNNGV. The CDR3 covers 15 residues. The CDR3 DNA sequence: TGTGCCAGCAGCCCGACGGGACAAGCCTACAATGAGCAGTTCTTC. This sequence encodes CASSPTGQAYNEQFF.

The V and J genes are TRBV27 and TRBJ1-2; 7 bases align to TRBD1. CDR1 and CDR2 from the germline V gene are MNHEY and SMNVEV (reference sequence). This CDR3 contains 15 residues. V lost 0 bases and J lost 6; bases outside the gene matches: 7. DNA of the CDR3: TGTGCCAGCAGTTTATCCCCAGGGGGGAATGATGGCTACACCTTC. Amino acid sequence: CASSLSPGGNDGYTF.

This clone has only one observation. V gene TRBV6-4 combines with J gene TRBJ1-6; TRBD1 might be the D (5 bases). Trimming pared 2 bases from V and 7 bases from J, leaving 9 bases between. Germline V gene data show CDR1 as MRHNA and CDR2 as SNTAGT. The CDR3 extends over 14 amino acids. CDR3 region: CASSDRGGNSPLHF. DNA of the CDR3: TGTGCCAGCAGTGACAGGGGTGGGAATTCACCCCTCCACTTT.

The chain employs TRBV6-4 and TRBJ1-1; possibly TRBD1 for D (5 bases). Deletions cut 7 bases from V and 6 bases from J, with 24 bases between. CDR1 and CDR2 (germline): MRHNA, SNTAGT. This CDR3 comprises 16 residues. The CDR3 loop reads CASTLTRITAGPEAFF. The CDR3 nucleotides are TGTGCCAGCACCCTGACACGAATCACGGCGGGGCCTGAAGCTTTCTTT.

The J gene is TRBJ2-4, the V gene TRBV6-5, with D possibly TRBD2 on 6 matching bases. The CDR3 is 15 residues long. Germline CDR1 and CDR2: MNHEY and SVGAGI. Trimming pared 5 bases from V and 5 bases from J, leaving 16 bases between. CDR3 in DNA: TGTGCCAGCAGTCCGCCCGGGACTGGCGAAAACATTCAGTACTTC. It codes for CASSPPGTGENIQYF.

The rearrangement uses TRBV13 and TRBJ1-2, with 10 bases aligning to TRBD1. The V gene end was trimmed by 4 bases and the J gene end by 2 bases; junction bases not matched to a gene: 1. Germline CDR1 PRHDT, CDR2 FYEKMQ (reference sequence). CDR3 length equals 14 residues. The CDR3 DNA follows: TGTGCCAGCAGCTCGGGACAGGGGAACTATGGCTACACCTTC. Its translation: CASSSGQGNYGYTF.